This T cell receptor beta chain derives from a study of blood T cell repertoires in COVID-19. Trimming cost V 4 bases and J 5 bases; bases outside gene matches: 10. The CDR3 contains 17 residues. Germline loops: CDR1 SGHKS, CDR2 YYEKEE (reference sequence). Assay used: immunoSEQ multiplex PCR; TCRdb lists only in-frame clones, some missing. In the table there are over 60,000 clones, approximately 90% of which are singletons. V gene TRBV5-5 combines with J gene TRBJ2-7, with 15 bases lining up with TRBD2. Specimen: peripheral blood. The receptor comes from a man in his 70s with active or convalescent COVID-19. The CDR3 loop is CASSNLQGTSGRNEQYF. CDR3 DNA sequence: TGTGCCAGCAGCAACCTTCAGGGGACTAGCGGGAGGAACGAGCAGTACTTC.